These T cell receptor beta chains were read from a single sample in a study of blood T cell repertoires in COVID-19. TCRdb's table, derived via immunoSEQ multiplex PCR, lists solely in-frame clones and lacks some. The table includes around 130,000 clones, 84% detected once. Sequenced input: PBMCs or T cells enriched from blood (not recorded which). Source of these receptors: a woman younger than 45 who had recovered from COVID-19. CDR3s include the opening cysteine and the closing phenylalanine or tryptophan. The order of the fields is clone size, D gene, J gene, V gene, CDR3 DNA, CDR3 protein. The D gene is left open where the match is weak. Size values are once, few and many counts, or a class for expanded clones, and some rows have none.

clone size: .; D gene: TRBD1; J gene: TRBJ2-3; V gene: TRBV28; CDR3 DNA: TGTGCCAGCAGTCCAGACAGGGGGCTTGCCTTGGGGGATACGCAGTATTTT; CDR3 protein: CASSPDRGLALGDTQYF
clone size: few; D gene: TRBD1; J gene: TRBJ2-1; V gene: TRBV15; CDR3 DNA: TGTGCCACCAGCACAGAGGTGACCGGGACAGGGAAGAATGAGCAGTTCTTC; CDR3 protein: CATSTEVTGTGKNEQFF
clone size: .; D gene: TRBD2; J gene: TRBJ2-1; V gene: TRBV7-2; CDR3 DNA: TGTGCCAGCAGCCCCCAGGGAGGACTAGCGGGAGAGGCGCAGTTCTTC; CDR3 protein: CASSPQGGLAGEAQFF
clone size: .; D gene: TRBD1; J gene: TRBJ1-2; V gene: TRBV29-1; CDR3 DNA: TGCAGCGCCCCCCCACAGACAGGGGGCGGCTACACCTTC; CDR3 protein: CSAPPQTGGGYTF
clone size: .; D gene: .; J gene: TRBJ1-1; V gene: TRBV4-1; CDR3 DNA: TGCGCCAGCAGCCAAGAAGGCCCGGGGACTGAAGCTTTCTTT; CDR3 protein: CASSQEGPGTEAFF
clone size: .; D gene: TRBD2; J gene: TRBJ2-7; V gene: TRBV6-5; CDR3 DNA: TGTGCCAGCAGTTCGACTAGCGGAGGCGAGCAGTACTTC; CDR3 protein: CASSSTSGGEQYF
clone size: .; D gene: .; J gene: TRBJ1-2; V gene: TRBV7-9; CDR3 DNA: TGTGCCAGCAGCTTAGATGGGGAGCGGAGCGGCTACACCTTC; CDR3 protein: CASSLDGERSGYTF
clone size: .; D gene: .; J gene: TRBJ1-4; V gene: TRBV15; CDR3 DNA: TGTGCCACCAGCAGAGATAGGGGACTGCAGAATGAAAAACTGTTTTTT; CDR3 protein: CATSRDRGLQNEKLFF
clone size: .; D gene: TRBD1; J gene: TRBJ1-2; V gene: TRBV5-4; CDR3 DNA: TGTGCCAGCAGTTGGACAGGGGCTACGGGCTACACCTTC; CDR3 protein: CASSWTGATGYTF
clone size: .; D gene: .; J gene: TRBJ1-2; V gene: TRBV10-3; CDR3 DNA: TGTGCCATCAGGGACAACTTGGGCTATGGCTACACCTTC; CDR3 protein: CAIRDNLGYGYTF
clone size: .; D gene: .; J gene: TRBJ1-1; V gene: TRBV27; CDR3 DNA: TGTGCCAGCAGGCCGAGGGGGATGAACACTGAAGCTTTCTTT; CDR3 protein: CASRPRGMNTEAFF
clone size: .; D gene: .; J gene: TRBJ1-6; V gene: TRBV6-2/TRBV6-3; CDR3 DNA: TGTGCCAGCAGTTACGACGGTTCAGGCTCACCCCTCCACTTT; CDR3 protein: CASSYDGSGSPLHF
clone size: .; D gene: TRBD2; J gene: TRBJ2-3; V gene: TRBV4-2; CDR3 DNA: TGTGCCAGCAGCCAAGAGGCCCTAGCGGTAACAGATACGCAGTATTTT; CDR3 protein: CASSQEALAVTDTQYF
clone size: .; D gene: .; J gene: TRBJ1-1; V gene: TRBV5-6; CDR3 DNA: TGTGCCAGCAGCTTGGATAACAGCCTGAACACTGAAGCTTTCTTT; CDR3 protein: CASSLDNSLNTEAFF
clone size: .; D gene: TRBD1; J gene: TRBJ2-1; V gene: TRBV5-1; CDR3 DNA: TGCGCCAGCAGCTTGGGTAGGGGGACAGCTTACAATGAGCAGTTCTTC; CDR3 protein: CASSLGRGTAYNEQFF
clone size: .; D gene: TRBD1; J gene: TRBJ2-5; V gene: TRBV30; CDR3 DNA: TGTGCCTGGGGAAAGGACAGGATCCAAGAGACCCAGTACTTC; CDR3 protein: CAWGKDRIQETQYF
clone size: .; D gene: .; J gene: TRBJ1-1; V gene: TRBV19; CDR3 DNA: TGTGCCAGTGGCCGGGGGGCCGGGACTGAAGCTTTCTTT; CDR3 protein: CASGRGAGTEAFF
clone size: .; D gene: .; J gene: TRBJ1-4; V gene: TRBV6-5; CDR3 DNA: TGTGCCAGCAGTCCCCCTGGGCCCCATGAAAAACTGTTTTTT; CDR3 protein: CASSPPGPHEKLFF
clone size: .; D gene: .; J gene: TRBJ1-5; V gene: TRBV2; CDR3 DNA: TGTGGCGGGGGAGGGGATTCCAATCAGCCCCAGCATTTT; CDR3 protein: CGGGGDSNQPQHF
clone size: .; D gene: TRBD2; J gene: TRBJ2-5; V gene: TRBV18; CDR3 DNA: TGTGCCAGCTCACAGTCGACTAGCAAAGAGACCCAGTACTTC; CDR3 protein: CASSQSTSKETQYF
clone size: .; D gene: TRBD2; J gene: TRBJ2-7; V gene: TRBV6-5; CDR3 DNA: TGTGCCAGCAGCGTAATAGCGGGAGCCTACGAGCAGTACTTC; CDR3 protein: CASSVIAGAYEQYF
clone size: .; D gene: TRBD2; J gene: TRBJ2-3; V gene: TRBV7-9; CDR3 DNA: TGTGCCAGCAGCTTCACGCTTACTAGCGGGAGGGGTGCAGATACGCAGTATTTT; CDR3 protein: CASSFTLTSGRGADTQYF
clone size: few; D gene: .; J gene: TRBJ1-2; V gene: TRBV5-1; CDR3 DNA: TGCGCCAGCAGCCCCGAATTGGCGGTTAACTATGGCTACACCTTC; CDR3 protein: CASSPELAVNYGYTF
clone size: once; D gene: .; J gene: TRBJ2-2; V gene: TRBV5-4; CDR3 DNA: TGTGCCAGCAGCTTCAGAGGGAACACCGGGGAGCTGTTTTTT; CDR3 protein: CASSFRGNTGELFF
clone size: once; D gene: TRBD1; J gene: TRBJ1-1; V gene: TRBV5-8; CDR3 DNA: TGTGCCAGCAGCGCCTGGACAGGGGGGAGGACTGAAGCTTTCTTT; CDR3 protein: CASSAWTGGRTEAFF
clone size: .; D gene: TRBD2; J gene: TRBJ2-7; V gene: TRBV30; CDR3 DNA: TGTGCCTGGAGCGGTGGTCTAGCGGTGATCTACGAGCAGTACTTC; CDR3 protein: CAWSGGLAVIYEQYF
clone size: once; D gene: .; J gene: TRBJ2-7; V gene: TRBV27; CDR3 DNA: TGTGCCAGCAGTTTGGGCTCCGGGAGCTCCTACGAGCAGTACTTC; CDR3 protein: CASSLGSGSSYEQYF
clone size: .; D gene: .; J gene: TRBJ2-3; V gene: TRBV7-3; CDR3 DNA: TGTGCCAGCAGCCCGGGACTTTACACAGATACGCAGTATTTT; CDR3 protein: CASSPGLYTDTQYF
clone size: .; D gene: TRBD1; J gene: TRBJ1-2; V gene: TRBV5-1; CDR3 DNA: TGCGCCAGCAACCCGGGACAGGGGAGGTATGGCTACACCTTC; CDR3 protein: CASNPGQGRYGYTF
clone size: .; D gene: TRBD2; J gene: TRBJ2-1; V gene: TRBV7-2; CDR3 DNA: TGTGCCAGTAAGCGGACTAGCGGGTACAATGAGCAGTTCTTC; CDR3 protein: CASKRTSGYNEQFF
clone size: .; D gene: .; J gene: TRBJ1-6; V gene: TRBV28; CDR3 DNA: TGTGCCAGCAGTTTCAAGCCACCCCTCCACTTT; CDR3 protein: CASSFKPPLHF
clone size: .; D gene: .; J gene: TRBJ2-5; V gene: TRBV28; CDR3 DNA: TGTGCCAGCAGTTCCTCGTTCTCCTGGGAGGTCCAAGAGACCCAGTACTTC; CDR3 protein: CASSSSFSWEVQETQYF
clone size: .; D gene: .; J gene: TRBJ1-5; V gene: TRBV30; CDR3 DNA: TGTGCCTGGAGTGACCAGGGTTTTCGCAATCAGCCCCAGCATTTT; CDR3 protein: CAWSDQGFRNQPQHF
clone size: few; D gene: .; J gene: TRBJ2-7; V gene: TRBV2; CDR3 DNA: TGTGCCAGCACCCTAGCGATCAGCTCCTACGAGCAGTACTTC; CDR3 protein: CASTLAISSYEQYF
clone size: .; D gene: .; J gene: TRBJ2-7; V gene: TRBV27; CDR3 DNA: TGTGCCAGCAGTCCCAACCACCCGGGGAGCTCCTACGAGCAGTACTTC; CDR3 protein: CASSPNHPGSSYEQYF
clone size: once; D gene: .; J gene: TRBJ2-7; V gene: TRBV6-2/TRBV6-3; CDR3 DNA: TGTGCCAGCAGTTACTCGCCTTTTTTCCGTGGCCCCAACTCCTACGAGCAGTACTTC; CDR3 protein: CASSYSPFFRGPNSYEQYF
clone size: .; D gene: .; J gene: TRBJ2-1; V gene: TRBV2; CDR3 DNA: TGTGCCAGCAGGCGTCGTCAGGGGAGCTCCTACAATGAGCAGTTCTTC; CDR3 protein: CASRRRQGSSYNEQFF
clone size: .; D gene: TRBD1; J gene: TRBJ2-7; V gene: TRBV5-1; CDR3 DNA: TGCGCCAGCAGCCACGACAGGGGGAACGCGGAGCAGTACTTC; CDR3 protein: CASSHDRGNAEQYF
clone size: .; D gene: TRBD1; J gene: TRBJ1-2; V gene: TRBV7-2; CDR3 DNA: TGTGCCAGCAGCGCGCCAGGGGGCTCCTATGGCTACACCTTC; CDR3 protein: CASSAPGGSYGYTF
clone size: .; D gene: .; J gene: TRBJ2-1; V gene: TRBV5-1; CDR3 DNA: TGCGCCAGCAGCTTAAATCTCCTGAGCTCCTACAATGAGCAGTTCTTC; CDR3 protein: CASSLNLLSSYNEQFF